The 32 T cell receptor beta chains listed next were all sequenced from one sample in a study of human T cells and chemical hapten exposure. Time point denoted: pre-sensitization, week 0. Sample treatment: therapeutic diphenylcyclopropenone sensitization with weekly scalp DPC. TCRdb reanalysed the RACE reads using MiXCR and keeps one entry per CDR3 protein. In the table there are over 300,000 distinct CDR3 sequences, 4% to 6% of which are singletons. The source was whole blood, collected in connection with sensitization to the hapten diphenylcyclopropenone (DPC). Every receptor here comes from a woman aged 45 to 65 with alopecia areata. Some clones in this sample may be carry-over from other donors' samples.

The J gene is TRBJ2-5, the V gene TRBV6-6; perhaps D is TRBD1 or TRBD2 (5 bases each). Deletions cut 7 bases from V and 5 bases from J, with 17 bases between. Germline V lookup: CDR1 MNHNY, CDR2 SVGAGI (reference sequence). The CDR3 totals 14 residues. CDR3 nucleotide sequence: TGTGCCAGCACAACCGGGACCCCCGGGGAGACCCAGTACTTC. This codes for CASTTGTPGETQYF.

This clonotype was observed many times. V and J are TRBV5-5 and TRBJ2-1, with TRBD1 matching over 8 bases. This CDR3 comprises 15 residues. CDR1 is SGHKS, CDR2 YYEKEE, per germline (reference sequence). V trimming: 4 bases; J trimming: 6 bases; junction bases outside the gene matches: 9. The CDR3 here is CASSQRRQGPNEQFF. CDR3 DNA: TGTGCCAGCAGCCAGAGGAGACAGGGGCCCAATGAGCAGTTCTTC. Based on the CDR3 plus reference TRBV5-5 and TRBJ2-1, the full variable domain is DAGVTQSPTHLIKTRGQQVTLRCSPISGHKSVSWYQQVLGQGPQFIFQYYEKEERGRGNFPDRFSARQFPNYSSELNVNALLLGDSALYLCASSQRRQGPNEQFFGPGTRLTVL.

This clonotype showed up just a few times. The V gene is TRBV7-2, the J gene TRBJ2-1, with D perhaps matching TRBD2 (7 bases). Trimming took 1 base from V and 4 from J, leaving 14 bases between them. Germline V gene sequence: CDR1 SGHTA, CDR2 FQGNSA. This CDR3 spans 16 amino acids. CDR3: CASSLGTRGGYNEQFF. Written as DNA, the CDR3 is TGTGCCAGCAGCTTAGGAACTAGGGGGGGATACAATGAGCAGTTCTTC. The entire variable domain, with the rest obtained from reference TRBV7-2 and TRBJ2-1, is as follows: GAGVSQSPSNKVTEKGKDVELRCDPISGHTALYWYRQSLGQGLEFLIYFQGNSAPDKSGLPSDRFSAERTGGSVSTLTIQRTQQEDSAVYLCASSLGTRGGYNEQFFGPGTRLTVL.

In its sample, this clonotype was seen many times. This chain uses TRBV12-3 or TRBV12-4 with TRBJ2-3; D is perhaps TRBD2 (5 bases). CDR3 length: 14 amino acids. The ends were cut back, 6 bases at V and 0 bases at J, with 10 bases in the middle. CDR3 in amino acids: CASSPAASTDTQYF. The CDR3 DNA reads TGTGCCAGCAGCCCAGCGGCTAGCACAGATACGCAGTATTTT.

This clonotype showed up just a few times. The V call is TRBV20-1, the J call TRBJ1-1; TRBD1 might be the D (6 bases). V lost 5 bases and J 0 bases, leaving 13 bases between the germline ends. The CDR3 loop spans 14 amino acids. Looked up from germline, CDR1 is DFQATT and CDR2 is SNEGSKA (reference sequence). CDR3 region: CSAATDRLNTEAFF. The CDR3 DNA is TGCAGTGCTGCTACCGACAGGCTGAACACTGAAGCTTTCTTT.

This clonotype has at least ten counts. V gene TRBV28 combines with J gene TRBJ2-7, with D maybe TRBD1 (6 bases). Germline V gene data show CDR1 as MDHEN and CDR2 as SYDVKM. The CDR3 has 16 residues. Trimming shortened V by 5 bases and J by 2 bases, and 19 bases separated the two germline ends. In nucleotides, the CDR3 is TGTGCCAGCAGTCCTACGATCGGACAGTTTACCTACGAGCAGTACTTC. Amino acids: CASSPTIGQFTYEQYF.

This clonotype was observed many times. The chain combines TRBV13 with TRBJ2-7; 11 bases fit TRBD1. The CDR3 runs to 15 residues. Germline-derived CDR1 and CDR2 are PRHDT and FYEKMQ (reference sequence). Unmatched junction bases numbered 9, after V lost 4 bases and J lost 7 bases. CDR3 residues: CASSSGTGGRLEQYF. The CDR3 nucleotides read TGTGCCAGCAGCTCCGGGACAGGGGGTCGATTAGAGCAGTACTTC.

This clonotype was found many times. The chain has TRBV12-5 and TRBJ2-7; TRBD1 agrees at 8 bases. The ends lost 6 bases at V and 5 bases at J; junction bases unmatched: 6. The CDR3 is made up of 13 amino acids. Germline-derived CDR1 and CDR2 are LGHNT and FRNRAP. Here the CDR3 DNA reads TGTGCTAGTGGCAAGGACAGGGTCCACGAGCAGTACTTC. Translating it yields CASGKDRVHEQYF.

The table lists this clonotype with a few counts. V usage is TRBV29-1 and J usage is TRBJ2-3, with D perhaps TRBD2 (5 bases). Germline CDR1 and CDR2: SQVTM and ANQGSEA. The V and J ends lost 7 bases and 3 bases respectively, with 17 bases between them. CDR3 length: 14 residues. CDR3 amino acids: CSANLGSRTDTQYF. DNA for the CDR3: TGCAGCGCCAACCTAGGGAGTAGGACAGATACGCAGTATTTT.

This clonotype was seen a few times. The chain uses TRBV2 and TRBJ1-2; a possible D gene is TRBD1 (5 bases). The CDR3 sequence is 14 residues long. V shed 1 base and J shed 4 bases, with 10 bases lying between them. The germline CDR1 and CDR2 sequences are SNHLY and FYNNEI. CDR3 protein: CASSEDVGPYGYTF. The CDR3 DNA follows: TGTGCCAGCAGTGAAGATGTGGGGCCCTATGGCTACACCTTC.

This clonotype has ten or more counts. V usage is TRBV25-1 and J usage is TRBJ2-2; D gene ambiguous. Between the trimmed V and J ends, which lost 6 bases and 6 bases, there was a span of 11 bases. This CDR3 is built from 13 residues. Germline V CDR1 and CDR2: MGHDK, SYGVNS. CDR3 loop: CASSPGGPGELFF. CDR3 nucleotide sequence: TGTGCCAGCAGCCCAGGTGGACCCGGGGAGCTGTTTTTT.

This clonotype came up a few times. The genes are TRBV7-9 and TRBJ2-3, with 9 positions matching TRBD2. The length of the CDR3 is 16 residues. With V trimmed by 2 bases and J by 4 bases, 7 bases remained unmatched. Germline lookup yields CDR1 SEHNR and CDR2 FQNEAQ (reference sequence). The CDR3 loop reads CASSLQVAGAADTQYF. The CDR3 DNA reads as TGTGCCAGCAGCTTACAGGTAGCGGGAGCGGCAGATACGCAGTATTTT. The full variable domain, completed using reference TRBV7-9 and TRBJ2-3, is DTGVSQNPRHKITKRGQNVTFRCDPISEHNRLYWYRQTLGQGPEFLTYFQNEAQLEKSRLLSDRFSAERPKGSFSTLEIQRTEQGDSAMYLCASSLQVAGAADTQYFGPGTRLTVL.

This clonotype was detected many times. V and J are TRBV20-1 and TRBJ1-1; possible D gene TRBD1, 6 bases. This CDR3 has 14 residues. Germline CDR1 is DFQATT and CDR2 is SNEGSKA (reference sequence). The CDR3 region is CRCKTGRTDTEAFF. As DNA, the CDR3 is TGCAGGTGCAAGACAGGACGAACCGACACTGAAGCTTTCTTT.

In its sample, this clonotype was seen a few times. The rearrangement links TRBV4-1 to TRBJ2-1; no firm D call. The CDR3 loop spans 17 amino acids. Trimming took off 0 bases at V and 0 bases at J, with 12 bases between the two ends. Per the germline V gene, CDR1 is MGHRA and CDR2 is YSYEKL. CDR3 sequence reads: CASSQDDLSNSYNEQFF. Written as DNA, the CDR3 is TGCGCCAGCAGCCAAGACGACTTGTCAAACTCCTACAATGAGCAGTTCTTC.

This clonotype appeared many times. J is TRBJ2-6 and V is TRBV28; D gene ambiguous. The V gene's germline CDR1 is MDHEN and CDR2 SYDVKM. The V end lost 2 bases, the J end lost 2 bases, and 7 bases lay between the germline ends. This CDR3 spans 15 amino acids. The CDR3 nucleotides are TGTGCCAGCAGTTTAGCGTCTGCTGGGGCCAACGTCCTGACTTTC. It specifies CASSLASAGANVLTF.

Many counts were recorded for this clonotype. The chain carries TRBV12-3 or TRBV12-4 and TRBJ2-7; the D gene is possibly TRBD1 (6 bases). There are 14 residues in the CDR3. Trimming removed 6 bases at V and 3 bases at J, with 15 bases between. CDR3 DNA sequence: TGTGCCAGCAGGCCAACAGGGATGGGCTACGAGCAGTACTTC. Residues: CASRPTGMGYEQYF.

This clonotype occurred many times. The V gene is TRBV10-1, the J gene TRBJ1-1; no clear D. The CDR3 sequence is 13 residues long. The V end was cut by 3 bases, the J end by 1 base, with 6 bases between. CDR1 WNHNN and CDR2 SYGVQD come from the germline V gene (reference sequence). This CDR3 reads CASSESRNTEAFF. The CDR3 region has the DNA TGCGCCAGCAGTGAATCCCGGAACACTGAAGCTTTCTTT.

In its sample, this clonotype was seen many times. The chain recombines TRBV9 with TRBJ2-1; 7 nucleotides match TRBD2. CDR1 is SGDLS, CDR2 YYNGEE, per germline. CDR3 length equals 16 residues. Losses at the gene ends were 0 bases for V and 6 bases for J; bases not matched to a gene: 9. CDR3 amino acids: CASSVVRASGLNEQFF. The DNA for the CDR3 is TGTGCCAGCAGCGTAGTTAGGGCTAGCGGTCTCAATGAGCAGTTCTTC.

The rearrangement joins TRBV20-1 to TRBJ2-1; TRBD2 agrees at 8 bases. Germline CDR1 and CDR2: DFQATT and SNEGSKA (reference sequence). After removal of 0 bases from V and 2 bases from J, the junction contained 0 bases not matched to a gene. The CDR3 is made up of 14 amino acids. CDR3: CSARERGAYNEQFF. CDR3 nucleotide sequence: TGCAGTGCTAGAGAGCGGGGGGCCTACAATGAGCAGTTCTTC.

This clonotype was observed many times. The CDR3 DNA sequence: TGTGCCAGCAGTTACTTCCCGCTCAGTGAGGCGACCTCCTACGAGCAGTACTTC. Translating it yields CASSYFPLSEATSYEQYF. The gene calls are TRBV6-2 or TRBV6-3 and TRBJ2-7; D unresolved. With 1 base removed from V and 0 bases from J, the gap between germline ends came to 19 bases. Germline V gene sequence: CDR1 MNHEY, CDR2 SVGEGT. This CDR3 has 18 residues.

This clonotype has a count of ten or more. The chain uses TRBV18 and TRBJ2-1; 7 bases align to TRBD1. This CDR3 contains 13 residues. V gave up 3 bases and J gave up 5 bases; unmatched junction bases: 1. The germline V gene has CDR1 KGHSH and CDR2 LQKENI. In nucleotides, the CDR3 is TGTGCCAGCTCACCGGGGACAGACAATGAGCAGTTCTTC. It yields the protein CASSPGTDNEQFF.

This clonotype was found a few times. The CDR3 nucleotides read TGCGCCACCCGACAGGAGGGGGCAGATACGCAGTATTTT. It specifies CATRQEGADTQYF. V gene TRBV5-1 combines with J gene TRBJ2-3; perhaps D is TRBD1 or TRBD2 (6 bases each). CDR3 length: 13 amino acids. Trimming pared 9 bases from V and 4 bases from J, leaving 15 bases between. CDR1 SGHRS and CDR2 YFSETQ come from the germline V gene.

This clonotype was recorded at least ten times. V gene TRBV5-1 combines with J gene TRBJ2-1; possible D gene TRBD2, 6 bases. V dropped 4 bases and J dropped 6 bases, with 17 bases sitting between them. CDR3 length: 15 amino acids. CDR1 is SGHRS and CDR2 is YFSETQ in the germline V gene. This CDR3 is CASSEGTPNVNEQFF. In DNA, the CDR3 is TGCGCCAGCAGCGAAGGGACTCCAAATGTCAATGAGCAGTTCTTC.

The V and J genes are TRBV20-1 and TRBJ2-1; 11 bases are a match to TRBD2. V shed 5 bases, J shed 4 bases, and the junction held 22 bases outside the gene matches. CDR1 and CDR2 from the germline V gene are DFQATT and SNEGSKA (reference sequence). The CDR3 runs 20 residues. The CDR3 here is CSAVPTPASGRQNLYNEQFF. As DNA, the CDR3 is TGCAGTGCTGTACCCACCCCGGCTAGCGGGAGGCAAAACCTTTACAATGAGCAGTTCTTC.

This clonotype was seen only a few times. This chain's CDR3 is CASSPPHTQETQYF. The CDR3 nucleotides are TGTGCCAGCTCACCACCTCACACCCAAGAGACCCAGTACTTC. V gene TRBV18 combines with J gene TRBJ2-5, with D uncertain. CDR3 length: 14 residues. Germline CDR1 KGHSH, CDR2 LQKENI. Deletions cut 0 bases from V and 1 base from J, with 6 bases between.

V is TRBV6-5 and J is TRBJ2-1; the match to TRBD1 covers 11 bases. Trimming at V came to 1 base and at J to 9 bases, leaving 11 bases not matched to a gene. Germline lookup yields CDR1 MNHEY and CDR2 SVGAGI. The CDR3 sequence is 17 residues long. CDR3 nucleotides: TGTGCCAGCAGTTACTTCCCCCCGGGACAGGGGGGAACTGAGCAGTTCTTC. Encoded protein: CASSYFPPGQGGTEQFF.

This clonotype was detected once. The rearrangement links TRBV27 to TRBJ2-3, with TRBD1 identical over 8 bases. CDR1 is MNHEY, CDR2 SMNVEV, per germline (reference sequence). This CDR3 comprises 18 residues. Germline trimming cut 7 bases from V and 5 bases from J; bases unmatched to any gene: 20. DNA of the CDR3: TGTGCCAGCACCGGGACAGGTCCCGGCCCCAGTAGGCAAGATACGCAGTATTTT. It specifies CASTGTGPGPSRQDTQYF.

This clonotype showed up many times. J is TRBJ2-5 and V is TRBV18; D possibly corresponds to TRBD2 (5 bases). CDR1 is KGHSH, CDR2 LQKENI, per germline. This CDR3 region has 13 residues. Trimming left V 6 bases short and J 6 bases short, with 14 bases between. CDR3 nucleotide sequence: TGTGCCAGCTCCCCCACGGCCGGGAAGACCCAGTACTTC. It codes for CASSPTAGKTQYF. The variable domain in full, with the rest retrieved from reference TRBV18 and TRBJ2-5, is NAGVMQNPRHLVRRRGQEARLRCSPMKGHSHVYWYRQLPEEGLKFMVYLQKENIIDESGMPKERFSAEFPKEGPSILRIQQVVRGDSAAYFCASSPTAGKTQYFGPGTRLLVL.

This clonotype was observed many times. The CDR3 region is CASSLGPINSPLHF. CDR3 sequence (DNA): TGTGCCAGCAGCCTGGGACCTATTAATTCACCCCTCCACTTT. The V and J genes are TRBV14 and TRBJ1-6, with a possible D match to TRBD1 (5 bases). V was shortened by 4 bases and J by 6 bases, with 10 bases between the two germline ends. The CDR3 runs 14 residues. Germline V gene data show CDR1 as SGHDN and CDR2 as FVKESK.

Many counts were recorded for this clonotype. The chain couples TRBV10-1 to TRBJ2-3; D is unclear. Germline assignment: CDR1 WNHNN and CDR2 SYGVQD (reference sequence). The CDR3 is made up of 12 amino acids. V dropped 3 bases and J dropped 10 bases, with 11 bases sitting between them. The CDR3 reads CASSDNHRAQYF. CDR3 coding DNA: TGCGCCAGCAGTGATAACCACCGAGCGCAGTATTTT.

At least ten counts were recorded for this clonotype. The chain carries TRBV30 and TRBJ2-3; D is ambiguous. Germline lookup yields CDR1 GTSNPN and CDR2 SVGIG (reference sequence). Trimming took off 4 bases at V and 1 base at J, with 12 bases between the two ends. The CDR3 has 14 residues. This chain's CDR3 is CAWTKRTRTDTQYF. CDR3 in DNA: TGTGCCTGGACCAAGCGTACCCGCACAGATACGCAGTATTTT.

This clonotype was found many times. This chain uses TRBV20-1 with TRBJ2-7, with D tentatively TRBD1 (6 bases). Germline CDR1 reads DFQATT; CDR2 reads SNEGSKA (reference sequence). Deletions cut 7 bases from V and 1 base from J, with 11 bases between. The CDR3 contains 12 residues. This CDR3 reads CSVRQASYEQYF. CDR3 nucleotide sequence: TGCAGTGTTCGACAGGCTTCCTACGAGCAGTACTTC.